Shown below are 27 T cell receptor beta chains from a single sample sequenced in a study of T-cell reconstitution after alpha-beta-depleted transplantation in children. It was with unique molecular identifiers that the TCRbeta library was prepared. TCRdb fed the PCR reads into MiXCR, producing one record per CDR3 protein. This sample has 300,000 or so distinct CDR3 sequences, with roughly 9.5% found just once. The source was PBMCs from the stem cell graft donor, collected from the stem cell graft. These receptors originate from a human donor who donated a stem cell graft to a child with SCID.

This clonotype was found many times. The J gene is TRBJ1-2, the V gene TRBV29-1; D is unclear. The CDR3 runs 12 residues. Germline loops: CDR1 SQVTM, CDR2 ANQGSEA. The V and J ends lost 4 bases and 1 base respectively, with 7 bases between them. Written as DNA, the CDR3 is TGCAGCGTTGGTGTGATTAACTATGGCTACACCTTC. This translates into CSVGVINYGYTF.

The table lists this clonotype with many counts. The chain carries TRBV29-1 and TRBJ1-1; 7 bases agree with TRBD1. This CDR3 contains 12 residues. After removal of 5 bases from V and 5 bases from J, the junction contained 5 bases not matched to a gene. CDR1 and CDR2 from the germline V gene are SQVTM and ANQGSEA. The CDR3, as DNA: TGCAGCGTTTCAGACAGGGCTACTGAAGCTTTCTTT. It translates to CSVSDRATEAFF.

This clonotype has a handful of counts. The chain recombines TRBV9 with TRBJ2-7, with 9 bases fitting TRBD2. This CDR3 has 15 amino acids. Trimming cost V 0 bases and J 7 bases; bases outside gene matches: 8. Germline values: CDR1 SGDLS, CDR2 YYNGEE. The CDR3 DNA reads TGTGCCAGCAGCGTAGTGGCTAGCGGGGCGGGAGAGCAGTACTTC. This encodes CASSVVASGAGEQYF. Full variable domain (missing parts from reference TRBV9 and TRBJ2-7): DSGVTQTPKHLITATGQRVTLRCSPRSGDLSVYWYQQSLDQGLQFLIQYYNGEERAKGNILERFSAQQFPDLHSELNLSSLELGDSALYFCASSVVASGAGEQYFGPGTRLTVT.

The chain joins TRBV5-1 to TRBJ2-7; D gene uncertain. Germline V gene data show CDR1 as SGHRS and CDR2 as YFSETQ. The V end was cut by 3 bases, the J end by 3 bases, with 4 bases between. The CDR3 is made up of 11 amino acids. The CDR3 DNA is TGCGCCAGCAGCTGGAACTACGAGCAGTACTTC. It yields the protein CASSWNYEQYF.

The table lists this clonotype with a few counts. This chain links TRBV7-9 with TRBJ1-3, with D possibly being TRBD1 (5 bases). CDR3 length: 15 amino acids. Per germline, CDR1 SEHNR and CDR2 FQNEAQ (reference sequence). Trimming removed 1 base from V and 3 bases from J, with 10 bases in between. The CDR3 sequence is CASSLGGQSGNTIYF. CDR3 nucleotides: TGTGCCAGCAGCTTAGGGGGCCAAAGTGGAAACACCATATATTTT.

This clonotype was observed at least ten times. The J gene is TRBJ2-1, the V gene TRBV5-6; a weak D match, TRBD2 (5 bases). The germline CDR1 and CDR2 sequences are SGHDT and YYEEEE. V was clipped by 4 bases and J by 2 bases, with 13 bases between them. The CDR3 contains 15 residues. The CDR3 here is CASSPEGGTYNEQFF. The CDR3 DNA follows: TGTGCCAGCAGCCCAGAGGGTGGAACCTACAATGAGCAGTTCTTC.

As DNA, the CDR3 is TGCGCCAGCAGCCCCTCGTTGCCCAATCAGCCCCAGCATTTT. The encoded protein is CASSPSLPNQPQHF. The chain joins TRBV4-1 to TRBJ1-5; D gene uncertain. Germline CDR1 MGHRA, CDR2 YSYEKL. The CDR3 has 14 residues. Trimming shortened V by 4 bases and J by 3 bases, and 10 bases separated the two germline ends.

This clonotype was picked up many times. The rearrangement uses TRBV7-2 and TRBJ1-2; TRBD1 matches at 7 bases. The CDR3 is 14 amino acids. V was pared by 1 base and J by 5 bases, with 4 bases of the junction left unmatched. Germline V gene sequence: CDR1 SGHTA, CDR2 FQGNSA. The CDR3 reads CASSLDDREYGYTF. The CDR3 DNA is TGTGCCAGCAGCTTAGATGACAGGGAGTATGGCTACACCTTC. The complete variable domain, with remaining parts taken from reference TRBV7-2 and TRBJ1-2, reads GAGVSQSPSNKVTEKGKDVELRCDPISGHTALYWYRQSLGQGLEFLIYFQGNSAPDKSGLPSDRFSAERTGGSVSTLTIQRTQQEDSAVYLCASSLDDREYGYTFGSGTRLTVV.

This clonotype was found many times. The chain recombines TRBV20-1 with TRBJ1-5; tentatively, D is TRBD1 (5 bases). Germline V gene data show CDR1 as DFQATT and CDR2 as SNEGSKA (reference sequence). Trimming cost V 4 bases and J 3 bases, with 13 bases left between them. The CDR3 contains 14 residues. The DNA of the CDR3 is TGCAGTGCTAAGGGCGGGACGCCCAATCAGCCCCAGCATTTT. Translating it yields CSAKGGTPNQPQHF.

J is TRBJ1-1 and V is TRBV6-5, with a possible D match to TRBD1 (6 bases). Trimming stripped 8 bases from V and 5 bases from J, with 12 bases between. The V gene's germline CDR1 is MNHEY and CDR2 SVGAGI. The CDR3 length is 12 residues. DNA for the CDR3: TGTGCCAGCTGGGGGGCCGGGACTGAAGCTTTCTTT. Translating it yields CASWGAGTEAFF.

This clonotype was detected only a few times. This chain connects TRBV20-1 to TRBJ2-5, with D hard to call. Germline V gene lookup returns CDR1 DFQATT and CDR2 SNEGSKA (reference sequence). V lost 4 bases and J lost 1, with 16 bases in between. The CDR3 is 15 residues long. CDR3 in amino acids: CSATSSQNLQETQYF. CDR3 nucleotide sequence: TGCAGTGCTACCTCTTCACAAAATCTCCAAGAGACCCAGTACTTC.

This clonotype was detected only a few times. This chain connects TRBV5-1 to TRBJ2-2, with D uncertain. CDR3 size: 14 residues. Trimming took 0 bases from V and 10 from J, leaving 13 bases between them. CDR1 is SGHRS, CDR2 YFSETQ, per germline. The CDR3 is CASSLGPQATELFF. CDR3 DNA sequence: TGCGCCAGCAGCTTGGGTCCTCAAGCTACGGAGCTGTTTTTT.

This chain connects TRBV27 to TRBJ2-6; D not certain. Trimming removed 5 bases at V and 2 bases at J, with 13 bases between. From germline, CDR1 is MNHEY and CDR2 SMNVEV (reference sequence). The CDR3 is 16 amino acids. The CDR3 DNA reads TGTGCCAGCAGTCTTCAGGTCCGGGCTGGGGCCAACGTCCTGACTTTC. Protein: CASSLQVRAGANVLTF.

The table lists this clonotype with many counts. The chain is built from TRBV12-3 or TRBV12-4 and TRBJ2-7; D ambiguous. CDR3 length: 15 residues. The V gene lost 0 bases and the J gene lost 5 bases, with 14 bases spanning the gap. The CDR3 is CASSLATGYLNEQYF. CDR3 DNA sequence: TGTGCCAGCAGTTTAGCGACGGGTTACCTCAACGAGCAGTACTTC.

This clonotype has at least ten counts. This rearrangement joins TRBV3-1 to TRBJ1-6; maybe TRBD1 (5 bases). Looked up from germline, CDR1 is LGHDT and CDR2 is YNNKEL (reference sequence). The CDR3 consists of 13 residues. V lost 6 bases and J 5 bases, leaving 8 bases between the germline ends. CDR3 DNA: TGTGCCAGCAGGGGACCTGATAATTCACCCCTCCACTTT. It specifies CASRGPDNSPLHF.

DNA of the CDR3: TGTGCCAGCAACAGGGGGCGCGAAAAAGGCAACACCGGGGAGCTGTTTTTT. Translation gives CASNRGREKGNTGELFF. The chain uses TRBV6-1 and TRBJ2-2; TRBD1 aligns across 9 bases. J lost 2 bases, V lost 7 bases, and 11 bases had no gene match. The germline gives CDR1 MNHNS, CDR2 SASEGT. This CDR3 is 17 amino acids long.

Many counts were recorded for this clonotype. In DNA form, the CDR3 reads TGTGCCAGCAGTATTGGACTTATGAACACTGAAGCTTTCTTT. Translation: CASSIGLMNTEAFF. V gene TRBV12-3 or TRBV12-4 combines with J gene TRBJ1-1, with D uncertain. Trimming cost V 5 bases and J 0 bases, with 10 bases left between them. CDR3 length: 14 residues.

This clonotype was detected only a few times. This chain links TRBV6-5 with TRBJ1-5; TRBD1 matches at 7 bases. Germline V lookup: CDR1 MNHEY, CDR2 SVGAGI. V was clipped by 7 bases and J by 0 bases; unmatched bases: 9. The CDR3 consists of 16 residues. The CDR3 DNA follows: TGTGCCAGCACCCTATTGCAGGGGGATAGCAATCAGCCCCAGCATTTT. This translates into CASTLLQGDSNQPQHF.

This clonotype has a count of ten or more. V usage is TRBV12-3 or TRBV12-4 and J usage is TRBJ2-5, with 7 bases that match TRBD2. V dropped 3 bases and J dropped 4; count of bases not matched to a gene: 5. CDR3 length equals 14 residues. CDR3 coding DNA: TGTGCCAGCAGTTTCGGCGGGGGAGGAGAGACCCAGTACTTC. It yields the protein CASSFGGGGETQYF.

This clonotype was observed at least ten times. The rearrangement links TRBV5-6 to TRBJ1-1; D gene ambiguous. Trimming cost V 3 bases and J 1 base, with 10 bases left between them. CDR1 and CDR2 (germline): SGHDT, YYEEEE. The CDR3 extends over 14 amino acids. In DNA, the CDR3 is TGTGCCAGCAGCTCCCCACCAAAGAACACTGAAGCTTTCTTT. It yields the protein CASSSPPKNTEAFF.

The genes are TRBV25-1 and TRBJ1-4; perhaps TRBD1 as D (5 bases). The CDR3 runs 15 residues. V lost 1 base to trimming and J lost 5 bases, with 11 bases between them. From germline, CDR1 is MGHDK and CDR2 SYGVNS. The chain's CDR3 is CASSESVTANEKLFF. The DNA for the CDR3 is TGTGCCAGCAGTGAATCGGTGACAGCAAATGAAAAACTGTTTTTT.

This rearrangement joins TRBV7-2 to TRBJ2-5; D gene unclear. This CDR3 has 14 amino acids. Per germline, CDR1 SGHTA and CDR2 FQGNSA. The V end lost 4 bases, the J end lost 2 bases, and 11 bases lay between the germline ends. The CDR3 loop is CASSSQTLQETQYF. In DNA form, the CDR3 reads TGTGCCAGCAGCTCCCAGACGTTACAAGAGACCCAGTACTTC.

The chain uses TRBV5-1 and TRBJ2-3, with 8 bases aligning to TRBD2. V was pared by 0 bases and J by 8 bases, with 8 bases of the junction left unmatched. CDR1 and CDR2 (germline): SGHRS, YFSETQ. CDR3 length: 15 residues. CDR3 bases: TGCGCCAGCAGCTTGGAAGGGACTAGTCTCGGTACGCAGTATTTT. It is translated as CASSLEGTSLGTQYF.

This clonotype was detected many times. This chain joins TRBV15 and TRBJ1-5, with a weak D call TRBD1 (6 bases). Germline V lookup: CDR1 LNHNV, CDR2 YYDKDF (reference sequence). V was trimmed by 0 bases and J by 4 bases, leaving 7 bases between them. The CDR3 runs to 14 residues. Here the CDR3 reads CATSRDRGNQPQHF. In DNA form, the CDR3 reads TGTGCCACCAGCAGAGATAGGGGGAATCAGCCCCAGCATTTT.

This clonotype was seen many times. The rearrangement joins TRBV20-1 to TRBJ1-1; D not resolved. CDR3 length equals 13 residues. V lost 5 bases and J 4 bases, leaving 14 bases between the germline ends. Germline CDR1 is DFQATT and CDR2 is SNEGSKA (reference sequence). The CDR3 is CSASPSRATEAFF. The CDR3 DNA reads TGCAGTGCTTCTCCCTCACGAGCCACTGAAGCTTTCTTT.

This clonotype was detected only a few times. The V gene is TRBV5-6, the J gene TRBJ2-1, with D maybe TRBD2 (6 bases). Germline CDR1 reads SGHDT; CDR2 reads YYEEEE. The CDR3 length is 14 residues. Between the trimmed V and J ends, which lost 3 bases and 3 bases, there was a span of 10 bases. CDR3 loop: CASSWKEGYNEQFF. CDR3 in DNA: TGTGCCAGCAGCTGGAAGGAGGGCTACAATGAGCAGTTCTTC.

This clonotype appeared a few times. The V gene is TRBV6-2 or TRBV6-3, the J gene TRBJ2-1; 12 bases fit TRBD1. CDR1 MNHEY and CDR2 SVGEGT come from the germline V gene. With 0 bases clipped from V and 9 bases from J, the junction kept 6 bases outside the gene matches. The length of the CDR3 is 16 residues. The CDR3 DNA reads TGTGCCAGCAGTTACTCCGGGACAGGGGGCGCTCTTGAGCAGTTCTTC. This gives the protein CASSYSGTGGALEQFF.